This T cell receptor (beta chain) was retrieved from a study of liver allograft versus peripheral blood T cells. Study at large: Comparative analysis was performed on T cell receptor repertoires from transplanted livers and from recipients' peripheral blood. Findings of the study overall: It was reported that the T cell receptor repertoires found inside liver allografts differed from those that were detected in peripheral blood.

MiXCR was run by TCRdb on the reads, yielding one entry per CDR3 protein. The sample gives 7,000 to 9,500 distinct CDR3 sequences, approximately 17% of which show up once; about 4.8% is in the top ten. The sample holds a few counts of this clonotype. The target antigen is unknown. The TCR originated in a human patient who had a liver transplant. The T cells may come from the graft donor.

Written as DNA, the CDR3 is TGTGCCAGCAGCGCCGCCGGGACTAGCGAAGAGACCCAGTACTTC. Protein: CASSAAGTSEETQYF. V is TRBV9 and J is TRBJ2-5; 10 nucleotides agree with TRBD2. Germline trimming cut 3 bases from V and 3 bases from J; bases unmatched to any gene: 5. The germline V gene has CDR1 SGDLS and CDR2 YYNGEE. There are 15 residues in the CDR3.